This T cell receptor (beta chain) was captured by sequencing in a study of blood T cell repertoires in COVID-19 (dated by TCRdb to the early 2020s). With respect to the entire study: Samples from collaborators originated in the United States, Italy and Spain and spanned both the acute and convalescent phases of COVID-19. A de-identified subject ID, COVID-19 status, age in years and sex were almost always included in the sample metadata. The repertoires were made available in a free public database intended to serve as a resource for research on the immune response to SARS-CoV-2. Deeply sampled blood TCRbeta repertoires from subjects exposed to, actively infected with, or recovered from COVID-19 were included in the dataset. HLA class I and class II types, where available, came from metadata supplied by the sample provider rather than from assay-based typing. The material from the prospective study consisted of cDNA or gDNA derived from T cells, B-cell-depleted T cells, or PBMCs. The samples were drawn from the first 160 participants of the ongoing ImmuneRACE study and from some 1,300 subjects provided by 6 global collaborators.

The CDR3 holds 15 amino acids from the cysteine to the phenylalanine. Just the 45-base CDR3 DNA is kept, in frame starting at base 1. Taken from the germline V gene, the CDR1 and CDR2 loops are SQVTM and ANQGSEA. V has 4 bases trimmed and J has 0 bases trimmed; junction bases matching no gene number 4. The collaborating institutions used their own protocols to collect whole blood in K2EDTA tubes. For TCRbeta analysis, collaborators shipped samples in one of three forms: frozen whole blood, isolated PBMCs, or DNA extracted from either of those sample types. On this clone itself: Its target antigen remains unknown. No much larger clone is present one base from it, and per-base qualities are unavailable.

What the authors observed across the whole study: Clinical and demographic metadata were provided uncurated, with the amount varying by source and participant.

The immunoSEQ Assay, a bias-controlled multiplex PCR, was used to amplify TCRbeta CDR3 regions from genomic DNA. In the paper's pipeline: Within the assay, amplification of reference gene primers was used to estimate how many nucleated cells each sample contained. Sequence reads were collapsed and filtered to measure the absolute abundance of every unique TCRbeta CDR3 rearrangement. For each sample, productive Simpson clonality was calculated by taking the square root of Simpson's diversity index across productive rearrangements. The table comes from immuneACCESS by way of TCRdb, which keeps in-frame sequences with V and J called. Part of the clones is missing from these tables; in studies checked, under half for an unresolved V gene and the rest for unknown reasons. The V and J calls and clone size were taken over from that table, and D and trimming were inferred from the DNA. The sample profile shows tens of thousands of clones; roughly four fifths of them were found once. The ten largest clones take up around a sixth of the sample.

The clonotype originates from a man aged 60 to 75 with acute or convalescent COVID-19. Sequencing input: peripheral blood. This chain joins TRBV29-1 to TRBJ2-1, with TRBD2 identical over 9 junction bases. CDR3 reads: CSVGAAGGSYNEQFF. The sequence in DNA is TGCAGCGTTGGAGCAGCGGGAGGCTCCTACAATGAGCAGTTCTTC.